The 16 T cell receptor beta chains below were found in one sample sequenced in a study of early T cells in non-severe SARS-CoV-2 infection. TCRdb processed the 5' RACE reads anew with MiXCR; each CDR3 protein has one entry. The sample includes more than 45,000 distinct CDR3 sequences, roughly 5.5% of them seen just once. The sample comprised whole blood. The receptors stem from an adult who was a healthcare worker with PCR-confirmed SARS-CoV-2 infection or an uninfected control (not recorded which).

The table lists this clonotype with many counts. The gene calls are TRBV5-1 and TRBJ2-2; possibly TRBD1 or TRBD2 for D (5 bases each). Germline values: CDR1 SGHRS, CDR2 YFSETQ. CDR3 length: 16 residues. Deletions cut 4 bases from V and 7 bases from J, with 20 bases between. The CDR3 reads CASSLPEAGSGGELFF. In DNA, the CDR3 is TGCGCCAGCAGCCTACCGGAGGCAGGGTCGGGCGGGGAGCTGTTTTTT. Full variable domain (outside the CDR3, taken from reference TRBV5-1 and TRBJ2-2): KAGVTQTPRYLIKTRGQQVTLSCSPISGHRSVSWYQQTPGQGLQFLFEYFSETQRNKGNFPGRFSGRQFSNSRSEMNVSTLELGDSALYLCASSLPEAGSGGELFFGEGSRLTVL.

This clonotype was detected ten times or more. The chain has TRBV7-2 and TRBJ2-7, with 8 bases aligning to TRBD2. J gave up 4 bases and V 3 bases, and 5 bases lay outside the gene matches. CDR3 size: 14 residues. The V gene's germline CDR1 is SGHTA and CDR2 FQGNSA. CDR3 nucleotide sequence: TGTGCCAGCAGCTTCACTAGCGGAACTTACGAGCAGTACTTC. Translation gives CASSFTSGTYEQYF.

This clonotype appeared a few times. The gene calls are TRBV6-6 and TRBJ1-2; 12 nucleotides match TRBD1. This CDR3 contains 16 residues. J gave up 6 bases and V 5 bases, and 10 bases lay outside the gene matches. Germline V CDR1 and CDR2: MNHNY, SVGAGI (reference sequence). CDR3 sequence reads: CASSIPGTGGLDGYTF. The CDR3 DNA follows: TGTGCCAGCAGTATCCCCGGGACAGGGGGCCTAGATGGCTACACCTTC.

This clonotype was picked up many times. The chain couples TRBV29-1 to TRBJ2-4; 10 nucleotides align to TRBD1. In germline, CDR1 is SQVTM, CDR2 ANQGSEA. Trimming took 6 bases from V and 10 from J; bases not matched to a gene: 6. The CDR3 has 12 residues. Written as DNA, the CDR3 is TGCAGCGTGGCAGGGACAGGGGAGATTCAGTACTTC. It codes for CSVAGTGEIQYF.

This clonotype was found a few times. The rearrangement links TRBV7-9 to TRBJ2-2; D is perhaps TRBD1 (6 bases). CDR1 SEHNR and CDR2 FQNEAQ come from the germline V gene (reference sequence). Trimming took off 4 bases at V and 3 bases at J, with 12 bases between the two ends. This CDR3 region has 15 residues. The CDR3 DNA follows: TGTGCCAGCAGCTCCCGGGACATAGACACCGGGGAGCTGTTTTTT. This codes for CASSSRDIDTGELFF.

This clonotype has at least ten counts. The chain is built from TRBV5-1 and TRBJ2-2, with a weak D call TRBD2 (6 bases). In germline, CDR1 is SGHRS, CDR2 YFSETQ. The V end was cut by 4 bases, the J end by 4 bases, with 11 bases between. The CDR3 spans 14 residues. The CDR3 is CASSTLGGTGELFF. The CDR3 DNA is TGCGCCAGCAGCACTCTCGGGGGCACCGGGGAGCTGTTTTTT.

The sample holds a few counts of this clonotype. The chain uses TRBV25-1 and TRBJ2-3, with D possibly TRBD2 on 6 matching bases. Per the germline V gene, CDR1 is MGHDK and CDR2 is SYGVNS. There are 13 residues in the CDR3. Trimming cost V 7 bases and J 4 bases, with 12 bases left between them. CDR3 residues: CASTPTSSDTQYF. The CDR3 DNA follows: TGTGCCAGCACCCCGACTAGTTCAGATACGCAGTATTTT.

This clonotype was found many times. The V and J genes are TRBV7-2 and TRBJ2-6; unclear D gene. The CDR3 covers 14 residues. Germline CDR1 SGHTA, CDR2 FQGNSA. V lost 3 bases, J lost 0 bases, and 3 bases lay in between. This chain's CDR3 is CASSLDSGANVLTF. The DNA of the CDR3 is TGTGCCAGCAGCTTGGACTCTGGGGCCAACGTCCTGACTTTC.

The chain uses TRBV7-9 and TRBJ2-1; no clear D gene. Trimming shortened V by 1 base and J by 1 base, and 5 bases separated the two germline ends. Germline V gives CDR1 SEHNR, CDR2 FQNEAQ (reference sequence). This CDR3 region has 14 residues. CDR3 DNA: TGTGCCAGCAGCTTAGGTCTATCCTACAATGAGCAGTTCTTC. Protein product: CASSLGLSYNEQFF.

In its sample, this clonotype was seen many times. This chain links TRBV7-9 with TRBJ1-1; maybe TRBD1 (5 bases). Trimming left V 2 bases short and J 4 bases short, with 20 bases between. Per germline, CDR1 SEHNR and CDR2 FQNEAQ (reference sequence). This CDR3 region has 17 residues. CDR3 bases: TGTGCCAGCAGCTTACCATTCCCGGGGCCCCAGGGCACTGAAGCTTTCTTT. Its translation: CASSLPFPGPQGTEAFF. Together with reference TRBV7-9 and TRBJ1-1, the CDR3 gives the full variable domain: DTGVSQNPRHKITKRGQNVTFRCDPISEHNRLYWYRQTLGQGPEFLTYFQNEAQLEKSRLLSDRFSAERPKGSFSTLEIQRTEQGDSAMYLCASSLPFPGPQGTEAFFGQGTRLTVV.

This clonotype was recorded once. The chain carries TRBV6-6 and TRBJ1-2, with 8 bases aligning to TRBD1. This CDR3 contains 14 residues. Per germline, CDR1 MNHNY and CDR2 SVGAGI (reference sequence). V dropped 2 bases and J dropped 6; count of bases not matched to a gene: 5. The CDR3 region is CASSYQGAGNGYTF. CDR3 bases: TGTGCCAGCAGTTACCAGGGGGCTGGTAATGGCTACACCTTC.

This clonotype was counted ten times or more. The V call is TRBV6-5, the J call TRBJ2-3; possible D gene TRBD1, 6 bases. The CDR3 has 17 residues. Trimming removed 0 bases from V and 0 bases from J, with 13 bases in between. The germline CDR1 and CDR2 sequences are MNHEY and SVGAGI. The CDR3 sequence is CASSYSRPGASTDTQYF. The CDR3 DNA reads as TGTGCCAGCAGTTACTCGCGGCCAGGGGCAAGCACAGATACGCAGTATTTT.

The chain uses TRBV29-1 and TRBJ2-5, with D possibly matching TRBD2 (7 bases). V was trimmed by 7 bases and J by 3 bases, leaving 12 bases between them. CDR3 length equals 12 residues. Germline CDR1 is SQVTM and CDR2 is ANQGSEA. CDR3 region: CSAREGEETQYF. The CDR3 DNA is TGCAGCGCAAGGGAGGGGGAAGAGACCCAGTACTTC.

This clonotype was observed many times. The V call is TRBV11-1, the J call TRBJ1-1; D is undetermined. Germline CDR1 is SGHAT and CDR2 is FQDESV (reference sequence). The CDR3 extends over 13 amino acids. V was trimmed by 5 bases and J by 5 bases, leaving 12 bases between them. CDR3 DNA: TGTGCCAGCAGCAAAATGTGGGATACTGAAGCTTTCTTT. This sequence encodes CASSKMWDTEAFF. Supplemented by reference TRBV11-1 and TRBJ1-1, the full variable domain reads EAEVAQSPRYKITEKSQAVAFWCDPISGHATLYWYRQILGQGPELLVQFQDESVVDDSQLPKDRFSAERLKGVDSTLKIQPAELGDSAMYLCASSKMWDTEAFFGQGTRLTVV.

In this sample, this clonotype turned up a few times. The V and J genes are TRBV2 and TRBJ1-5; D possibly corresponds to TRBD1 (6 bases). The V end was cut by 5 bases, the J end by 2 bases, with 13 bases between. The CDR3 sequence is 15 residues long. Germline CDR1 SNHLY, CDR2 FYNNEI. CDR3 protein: CASSSGASGNQPQHF. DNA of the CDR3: TGTGCCAGCAGTTCAGGGGCCTCGGGCAATCAGCCCCAGCATTTT.

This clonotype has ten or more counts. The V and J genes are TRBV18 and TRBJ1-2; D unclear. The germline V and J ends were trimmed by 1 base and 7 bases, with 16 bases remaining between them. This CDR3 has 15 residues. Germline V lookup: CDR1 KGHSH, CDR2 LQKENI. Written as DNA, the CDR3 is TGTGCCAGCTCACCACTGCCCGCGGTGTCCGGTGGCTACACCTTC. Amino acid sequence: CASSPLPAVSGGYTF.